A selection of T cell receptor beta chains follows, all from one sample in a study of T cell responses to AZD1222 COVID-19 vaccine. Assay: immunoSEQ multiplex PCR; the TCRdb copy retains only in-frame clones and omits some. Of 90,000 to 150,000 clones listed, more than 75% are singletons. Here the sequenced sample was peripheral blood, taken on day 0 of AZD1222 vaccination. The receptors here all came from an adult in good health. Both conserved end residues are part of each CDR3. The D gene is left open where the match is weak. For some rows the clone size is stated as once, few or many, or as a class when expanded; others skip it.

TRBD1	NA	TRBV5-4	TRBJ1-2	TGTGCCAGCAGCTTCGAACAGGGGATAGGGACGGGCTACACCTTC	CASSFEQGIGTGYTF
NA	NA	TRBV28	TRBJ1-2	TGTGCCAGCAGTCCGCGGATTTTCCTCTGGTATGGCTACACCTTC	CASSPRIFLWYGYTF
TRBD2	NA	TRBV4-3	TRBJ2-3	TGCGCCAGCAGCCTTCGAGCGGGAGGGCCCTCGACTAGCACAGATACGCAGTATTTT	CASSLRAGGPSTSTDTQYF
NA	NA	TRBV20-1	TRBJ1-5	TGCAGTGCTGGGCGGCCCCAGCATTTT	CSAGRPQHF
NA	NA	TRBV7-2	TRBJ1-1	TGTGCCAGCAGCTTAGGACAGATTATGAACACTGAAGCTTTCTTT	CASSLGQIMNTEAFF
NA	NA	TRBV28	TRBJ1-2	TGTGCCAGCGCTGAGGGGGGCCTCCCCTTC	CASAEGGLPF
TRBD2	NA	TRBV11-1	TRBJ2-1	TGTGCCAGCACCCGACTAGCACAGTCCTACAATGAGCAGTTCTTC	CASTRLAQSYNEQFF
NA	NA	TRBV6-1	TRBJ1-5	TGTGCCAGCAGTGTGAAGGGAGGGCTGAGGGATAGCAATCAGCCCCAGCATTTT	CASSVKGGLRDSNQPQHF
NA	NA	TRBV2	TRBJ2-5	TGTGCCAGCAGTGCGAACTTGCAAGAGACCCAGTACTTC	CASSANLQETQYF
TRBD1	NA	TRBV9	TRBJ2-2	TGTGCCAGCAGCCCTCGGGACAGAGGAGGGGAGCTGTTTTTT	CASSPRDRGGELFF
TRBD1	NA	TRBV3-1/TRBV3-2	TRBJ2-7	TGTGCCAGCAGTGGCGGACAGGGCGAGCAGTACTTC	CASSGGQGEQYF
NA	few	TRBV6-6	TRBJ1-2	TGTGCCAGCAGTTACCCGGGTCGGGATGGCTACACCTTC	CASSYPGRDGYTF
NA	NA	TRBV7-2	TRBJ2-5	TGTGCCAGCAGCTTACTACAGGGAGAGACCCAGTACTTC	CASSLLQGETQYF
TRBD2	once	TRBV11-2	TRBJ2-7	TGTGCCAGCAGCGTCGGACTAGCGGGTACCTACGAGCAGTACTTC	CASSVGLAGTYEQYF
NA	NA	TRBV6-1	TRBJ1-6	TGTGCCAGCATCCTGGACGGAGAAGGGTCCCTCCACTTT	CASILDGEGSLHF
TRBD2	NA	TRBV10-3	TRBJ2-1	TGTGCCATCAGTGTAGTGACTAGCGGGAGTAATGAGCAGTTCTTC	CAISVVTSGSNEQFF
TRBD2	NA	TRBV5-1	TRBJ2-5	TGCGCCAGCCGAGCGGGAGGGGGAGCGGAGACCCAGTACTTC	CASRAGGGAETQYF
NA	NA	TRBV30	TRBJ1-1	TGTGCCTGGAAGAAGGAGACGAACACTGAAGCTTTCTTT	CAWKKETNTEAFF
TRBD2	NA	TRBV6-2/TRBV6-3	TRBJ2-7	TGTGCCAGCAGTTACCTCATCACTAGCGGGAGGGGTGCCGAGCAGTACTTC	CASSYLITSGRGAEQYF
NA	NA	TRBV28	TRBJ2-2	TGTGCCAGCAGGAGGGCCACCGGGGAGCTGTTTTTT	CASRRATGELFF
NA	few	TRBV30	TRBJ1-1	TGTGCCTGGAGTTCCGCCGGCGGGTGGGGTAGATATAGGAACACTGAAGCTTTCTTT	CAWSSAGGWGRYRNTEAFF
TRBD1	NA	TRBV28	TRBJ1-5	TGTGCCAGCAGAGGGACAGGGGTTAGCAATCAGCCCCAGCATTTT	CASRGTGVSNQPQHF
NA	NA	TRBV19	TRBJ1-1	TGTGCCAGTAGTTCTCAGTCGGGGGGCACTGAAGCTTTCTTT	CASSSQSGGTEAFF
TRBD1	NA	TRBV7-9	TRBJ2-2	TGTGCCAGCAGCTCGGACAGGCGAAGGCTTGGGGAGCTGTTTTTT	CASSSDRRRLGELFF
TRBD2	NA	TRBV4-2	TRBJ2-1	TGTGCCAGCAGCCTTATAGCGGGGAGCTCCTACAATGAGCAGTTCTTC	CASSLIAGSSYNEQFF
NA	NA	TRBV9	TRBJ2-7	TGTGCCAGCAGCGTAGGGGGCAATGGATTCGAGCAGTACTTC	CASSVGGNGFEQYF
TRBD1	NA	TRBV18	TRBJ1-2	TGTGCCAGCTCACCATTCGGACAGGCCGGTAACTATGGCTACACCTTC	CASSPFGQAGNYGYTF
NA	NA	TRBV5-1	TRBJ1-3	TGCGCCAGCAGCTTGGACGGCAGCTCTGGAAACACCATATATTTT	CASSLDGSSGNTIYF
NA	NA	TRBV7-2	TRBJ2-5	TGTGCCAGCAGCGCACCGGGACCCCAAGTGCGGAACTTC	CASSAPGPQVRNF
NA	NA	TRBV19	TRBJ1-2	TGTGCCAGTCACGTCCGAGCCGCTAACTATGGCTACACCTTC	CASHVRAANYGYTF
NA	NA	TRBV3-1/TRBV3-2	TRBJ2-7	TGTGCCAGCAGCCAAGCTAGCGAGCAGTACTTC	CASSQASEQYF
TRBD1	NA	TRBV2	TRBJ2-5	TGTGCCAGCAGGTTAACAGGGGTAGAGACCCAGTACTTC	CASRLTGVETQYF
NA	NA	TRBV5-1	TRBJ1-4	TGCGCCAGCAGCTTGGGGACGGCAACTAATGAAAAACTGTTTTTT	CASSLGTATNEKLFF
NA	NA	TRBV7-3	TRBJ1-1	TGTGCCAGCAGCTTAACCGGGAACACTGAAGCTTTCTTT	CASSLTGNTEAFF
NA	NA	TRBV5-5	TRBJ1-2	TGTGCCAGCAGCCAGGGCTCTCTCTATGGCTACACCTTC	CASSQGSLYGYTF
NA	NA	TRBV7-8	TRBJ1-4	TGTGCCAGCAGCTTAGGACAGATTGCAACTAATGAAAAACTGTTTTTT	CASSLGQIATNEKLFF
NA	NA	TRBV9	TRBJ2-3	TGTGCCAGCAGCGTAGGGCCGGGCGCAGATACGCAGTATTTT	CASSVGPGADTQYF
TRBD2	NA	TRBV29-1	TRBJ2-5	TGCAGCGTTGATAATTGGACTAGCGGACAAGAGACCCAGTACTTC	CSVDNWTSGQETQYF